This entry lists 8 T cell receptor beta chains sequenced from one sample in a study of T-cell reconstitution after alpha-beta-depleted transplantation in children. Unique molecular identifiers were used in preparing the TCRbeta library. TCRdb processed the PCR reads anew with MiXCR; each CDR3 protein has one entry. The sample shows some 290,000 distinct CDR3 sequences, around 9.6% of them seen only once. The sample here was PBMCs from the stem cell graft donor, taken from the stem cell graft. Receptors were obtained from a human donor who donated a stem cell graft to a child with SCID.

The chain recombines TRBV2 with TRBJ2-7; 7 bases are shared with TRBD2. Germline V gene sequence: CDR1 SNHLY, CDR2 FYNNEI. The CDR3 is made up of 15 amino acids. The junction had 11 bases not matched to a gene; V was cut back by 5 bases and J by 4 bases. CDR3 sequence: CASSWREMGEYEQYF. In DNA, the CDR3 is TGTGCCAGCAGTTGGCGGGAGATGGGGGAATACGAGCAGTACTTC.

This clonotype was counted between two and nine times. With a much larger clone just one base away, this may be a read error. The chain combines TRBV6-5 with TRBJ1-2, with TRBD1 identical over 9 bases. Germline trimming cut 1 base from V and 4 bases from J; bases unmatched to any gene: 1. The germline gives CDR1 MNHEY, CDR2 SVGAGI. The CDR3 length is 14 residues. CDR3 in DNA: TGTGCCAGCAGTTACTTGACAGGGGGCTATGGCTACACCTTC. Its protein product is CASSYLTGGYGYTF.

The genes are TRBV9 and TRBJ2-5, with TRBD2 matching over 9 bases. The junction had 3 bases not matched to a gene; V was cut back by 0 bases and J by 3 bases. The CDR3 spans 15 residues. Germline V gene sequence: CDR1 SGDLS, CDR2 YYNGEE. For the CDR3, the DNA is TGTGCCAGCAGCGTAGTTCCTAGCGGGGAAGAGACCCAGTACTTC. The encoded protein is CASSVVPSGEETQYF. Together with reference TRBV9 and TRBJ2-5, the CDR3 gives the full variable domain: DSGVTQTPKHLITATGQRVTLRCSPRSGDLSVYWYQQSLDQGLQFLIQYYNGEERAKGNILERFSAQQFPDLHSELNLSSLELGDSALYFCASSVVPSGEETQYFGPGTRLLVL.

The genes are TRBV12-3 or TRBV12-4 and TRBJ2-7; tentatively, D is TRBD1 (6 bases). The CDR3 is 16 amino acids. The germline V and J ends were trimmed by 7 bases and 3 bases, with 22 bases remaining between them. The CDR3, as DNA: TGTGCCAGCAAACAAGCCGGGACACCGATCAACTACGAGCAGTACTTC. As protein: CASKQAGTPINYEQYF.

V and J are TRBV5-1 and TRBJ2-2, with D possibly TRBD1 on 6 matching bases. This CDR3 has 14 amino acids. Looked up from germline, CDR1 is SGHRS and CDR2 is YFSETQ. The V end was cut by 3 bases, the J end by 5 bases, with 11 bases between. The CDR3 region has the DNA TGCGCCAGCAGCTCCGAGGGGGTTACCGGGGAGCTGTTTTTT. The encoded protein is CASSSEGVTGELFF.

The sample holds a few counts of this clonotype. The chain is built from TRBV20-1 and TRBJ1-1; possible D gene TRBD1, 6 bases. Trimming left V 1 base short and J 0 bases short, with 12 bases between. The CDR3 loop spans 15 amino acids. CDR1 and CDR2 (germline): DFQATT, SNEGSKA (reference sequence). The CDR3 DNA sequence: TGCAGTGCTAGAGCGAAAACAGGGATGAACACTGAAGCTTTCTTT. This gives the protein CSARAKTGMNTEAFF.

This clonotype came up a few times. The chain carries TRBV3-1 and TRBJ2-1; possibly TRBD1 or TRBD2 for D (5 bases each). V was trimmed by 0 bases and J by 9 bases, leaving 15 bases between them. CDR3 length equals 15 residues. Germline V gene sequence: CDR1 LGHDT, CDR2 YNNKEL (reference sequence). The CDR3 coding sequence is TGTGCCAGCAGCCAAGATCGCAGGGATGAGGGTGAGCAGTTCTTC. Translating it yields CASSQDRRDEGEQFF.

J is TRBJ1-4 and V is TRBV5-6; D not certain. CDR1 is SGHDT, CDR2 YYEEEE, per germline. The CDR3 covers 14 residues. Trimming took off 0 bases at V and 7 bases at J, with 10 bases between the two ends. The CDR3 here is CASSLAGPGEKLFF. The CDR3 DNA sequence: TGTGCCAGCAGCTTGGCAGGACCCGGTGAAAAACTGTTTTTT.